The 18 T cell receptor beta chains below were found in one sample sequenced in a study of T cells in Graves' hyperthyroidism and ophthalmopathy. From RNA transcripts, TCR beta CDR3 regions were amplified. A first-round RT-PCR of the TCR CDR3 used the HTBI primer set. TCRdb passed the multiplex PCR reads through MiXCR, listing each CDR3 protein once. The sample shows under 250,000 distinct CDR3 sequences, roughly 22% of them seen only once. Sequencing input: blood. The receptors were gathered from a woman in her 40s with Graves' ophthalmopathy.

There are many counts of this clonotype. This may come from a read error, since a much larger clone is one base off. The chain recombines TRBV6-1 with TRBJ1-1; no reliable D call. The germline V gene has CDR1 MNHNS and CDR2 SASEGT. The length of the CDR3 is 12 residues. In DNA, the CDR3 is TGTGCCGGCAGTGAGTCTCGGACTGAAGCTTTCTTT. Protein: CAGSESRTEAFF.

The rearrangement links TRBV2 to TRBJ1-1; 7 bases agree with TRBD1. This CDR3 comprises 14 residues. In germline, CDR1 is SNHLY, CDR2 FYNNEI. After removal of 4 bases from V and 5 bases from J, the junction contained 7 bases not matched to a gene. CDR3 loop: CASSVKTGRTEAFF. In DNA form, the CDR3 reads TGTGCCAGCAGTGTAAAGACAGGGAGAACTGAAGCTTTCTTT.

This clonotype was counted many times. J is TRBJ1-2 and V is TRBV3-1; 9 bases line up with TRBD1. The CDR3 is 14 residues long. Unmatched junction bases numbered 2, after V lost 6 bases and J lost 0 bases. Germline-derived CDR1 and CDR2 are LGHDT and YNNKEL (reference sequence). Written as DNA, the CDR3 is TGTGCCAGCAGTGGACAGGGGACTAACTATGGCTACACCTTC. Its translation: CASSGQGTNYGYTF.

This rearrangement joins TRBV24-1 to TRBJ2-5, with a tentative D call TRBD2 (6 bases). CDR3 length: 15 amino acids. With 7 bases removed from V and 3 bases from J, the gap between germline ends came to 17 bases. Germline V CDR1 and CDR2: KGHDR, SFDVKD. The DNA for the CDR3 is TGTGCCACCAGGAAAGGAGGGGCTGGAAAAGAGACCCAGTACTTC. It specifies CATRKGGAGKETQYF.

The rearrangement links TRBV12-3 or TRBV12-4 to TRBJ1-5; D is perhaps TRBD1 (6 bases). V was cut by 6 bases and J by 7 bases, with 19 bases left in between. The CDR3 is 15 amino acids. CDR3 sequence (DNA): TGTGCCAGCAGCCTCTCACCGGTCGGACAGCAGCCCCAGCATTTT. This gives the protein CASSLSPVGQQPQHF.

Many counts were recorded for this clonotype. The V and J genes are TRBV29-1 and TRBJ1-1; D might be TRBD1 (5 bases). CDR3 size: 14 residues. Per germline, CDR1 SQVTM and CDR2 ANQGSEA. V lost 7 bases, J lost 4 bases, and 19 bases lay in between. The CDR3 nucleotides read TGCAGCGCCGCAAGAGACAGTCTGGGCACTGAAGCTTTCTTT. Translating gives CSAARDSLGTEAFF.

This clonotype came up a few times. The V and J genes are TRBV6-1 and TRBJ1-5; a weak D match, TRBD1 (6 bases). Trimming shortened V by 8 bases and J by 0 bases, and 17 bases separated the two germline ends. CDR1 MNHNS and CDR2 SASEGT come from the germline V gene. The length of the CDR3 is 16 residues. This CDR3 is CASYRGGQYSNQPQHF. CDR3 DNA sequence: TGTGCCAGCTATAGGGGGGGGCAGTATAGCAATCAGCCCCAGCATTTT.

For this clonotype: This may be a read error, as it is one base from a much larger clone. V is TRBV7-3 and J is TRBJ2-1, with unresolved D. The CDR3 contains 13 residues. V was cut by 5 bases and J by 4 bases, with 9 bases left in between. Germline assignment: CDR1 SGHTA and CDR2 FQGTGA. The CDR3 loop is CASSVLRYNEQFF. The DNA of the CDR3 is TGTGCCAGCAGCGTACTCAGGTACAATGAGCAGTTCTTC. The whole variable domain, filled in from reference TRBV7-3 and TRBJ2-1, reads GAGVSQTPSNKVTEKGKYVELRCDPISGHTALYWYRQSLGQGPEFLIYFQGTGAADDSGLPNDRFFAVRPEGSVSTLKIQRTERGDSAVYLCASSVLRYNEQFFGPGTRLTVL.

This clonotype was seen many times. CDR3 region: CASSLSQVMIYGYTF. CDR3 coding DNA: TGTGCCAGCAGTTTGAGCCAGGTTATGATCTATGGCTACACCTTC. The J gene is TRBJ1-2, the V gene TRBV28; D call uncertain. Per the germline V gene, CDR1 is MDHEN and CDR2 is SYDVKM. Trimming stripped 3 bases from V and 4 bases from J, with 15 bases between. The CDR3 extends over 15 amino acids.

In this sample, this clonotype turned up many times. V gene TRBV6-1 combines with J gene TRBJ2-5; 11 nucleotides agree with TRBD2. The CDR3 is made up of 14 amino acids. Germline V gives CDR1 MNHNS, CDR2 SASEGT. Trimming at V came to 4 bases and at J to 5 bases, leaving 3 bases not matched to a gene. The CDR3 coding sequence is TGTGCCAGCAGTGGTACTAGCGGGAGCGAGACCCAGTACTTC. Residues: CASSGTSGSETQYF.

In its sample, this clonotype was seen many times. This sequence joins TRBV7-3 and TRBJ1-1, with D perhaps matching TRBD1 (5 bases). Germline loops: CDR1 SGHTA, CDR2 FQGTGA. This CDR3 is built from 14 residues. Trimming took off 5 bases at V and 0 bases at J, with 10 bases between the two ends. CDR3 nucleotide sequence: TGTGCCAGCAGCAGCCAGGGAGTGAACACTGAAGCTTTCTTT. This translates into CASSSQGVNTEAFF.

The chain is built from TRBV20-1 and TRBJ1-1, with D unresolved. Germline loops: CDR1 DFQATT, CDR2 SNEGSKA (reference sequence). The V end lost 6 bases, the J end lost 1 base, and 9 bases lay between the germline ends. CDR3 size: 12 residues. The CDR3 DNA sequence: TGCAGTGCAGCGGTGCCGAACACTGAAGCTTTCTTT. Translation: CSAAVPNTEAFF.

In the case of this clonotype: This could be a read error, since a much larger clone is one nucleotide away. V usage is TRBV7-9 and J usage is TRBJ1-2; D unclear. CDR3 length: 14 residues. Germline V gene lookup returns CDR1 SEHNR and CDR2 FQNEAQ (reference sequence). The CDR3 region has the DNA TGTGCCAGCAGCGCCCTATTCAATAACCATGGCTACACCTTC. It specifies CASSALFNNHGYTF.

This clonotype was counted many times. V usage is TRBV3-1 and J usage is TRBJ2-7; TRBD2 matches at 13 bases. Germline CDR1 is LGHDT and CDR2 is YNNKEL (reference sequence). The V segment lost 4 bases and the J segment 0 bases; nucleotides outside the gene matches: 3. The CDR3 totals 16 residues. The CDR3 loop reads CASSPRTSGSSYEQYF. CDR3 sequence (DNA): TGTGCCAGCAGCCCACGGACTAGCGGGAGCTCCTACGAGCAGTACTTC.

This clonotype has at least ten counts. The chain combines TRBV19 with TRBJ2-5; either TRBD1 or TRBD2 may supply D (5 bases each). Looked up from germline, CDR1 is LNHDA and CDR2 is SQIVND (reference sequence). The CDR3 has 13 residues. Trimming removed 3 bases at V and 9 bases at J, with 14 bases between. CDR3 sequence: CASSMGPTEAQYF. The CDR3 DNA reads TGTGCCAGTAGTATGGGGCCAACGGAGGCCCAGTACTTC.

This clonotype has a count of ten or more. The DNA of the CDR3 is TGTGCCAGCAGCAAGAGACAGGATGGTAGTACTGAAGCTTTCTTT. The encoded protein is CASSKRQDGSTEAFF. This sequence joins TRBV9 and TRBJ1-1, with D possibly matching TRBD1 (6 bases). Germline V gene lookup returns CDR1 SGDLS and CDR2 YYNGEE. This CDR3 is 15 amino acids long. Deletions cut 4 bases from V and 5 bases from J, with 18 bases between.

The chain couples TRBV2 to TRBJ2-7; 9 bases line up with TRBD1. Germline values: CDR1 SNHLY, CDR2 FYNNEI. The CDR3 has 15 amino acids. With 2 bases clipped from V and 4 bases from J, the junction kept 6 bases outside the gene matches. The CDR3 loop is CASSEPGQGLYEQYF. As DNA, the CDR3 is TGTGCCAGCAGTGAACCGGGACAGGGTCTTTACGAGCAGTACTTC.

On this clonotype: With a much larger clone just one base away, this may be a read error. V is TRBV27 and J is TRBJ2-3, with TRBD1 matching 7 bases. Germline assignment: CDR1 MNHEY and CDR2 SMNVEV (reference sequence). This CDR3 is built from 15 residues. V lost 0 bases and J lost 4; bases outside the gene matches: 4. CDR3 sequence: CASSLSRGPSDTQYF. The CDR3 DNA reads TGTGCCAGCAGTTTATCGAGGGGGCCCTCAGATACGCAGTATTTT.